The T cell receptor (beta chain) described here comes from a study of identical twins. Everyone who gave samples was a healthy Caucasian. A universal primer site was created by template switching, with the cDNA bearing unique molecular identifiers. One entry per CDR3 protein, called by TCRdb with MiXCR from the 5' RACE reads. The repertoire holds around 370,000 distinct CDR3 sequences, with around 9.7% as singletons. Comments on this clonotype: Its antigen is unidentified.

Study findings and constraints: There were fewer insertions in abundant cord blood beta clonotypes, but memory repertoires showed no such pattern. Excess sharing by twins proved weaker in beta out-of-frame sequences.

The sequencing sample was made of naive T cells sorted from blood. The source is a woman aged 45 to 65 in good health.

The CDR3 DNA is TGTGCCAGCAGCTCTACCGGCTTGTCTACGCAGTATTTT. Translated: CASSSTGLSTQYF. The rearrangement joins TRBV11-3 to TRBJ2-3, with D uncertain. Looked up from germline, CDR1 is SGHNT and CDR2 is YENEEA. The length of the CDR3 is 13 residues. Trimming took 4 bases from V and 8 from J, leaving 13 bases between them.